Each of the 21 T cell receptor beta chains below was sequenced from the same sample in a study of T cell repertoires in cytomegalovirus infection. One entry per CDR3 protein, called by TCRdb with MiXCR from the reads. The sample shows about 490,000 distinct CDR3 sequences, around 11% of them seen only once. Sample: PBMCs. These receptors originate from a human donor in good health (CMV status not recorded). Some clones in this sample may be carry-over from other donors' samples.

This clonotype was observed many times. The J gene is TRBJ2-2, the V gene TRBV5-1, with D possibly TRBD1 on 6 matching bases. Germline V gives CDR1 SGHRS, CDR2 YFSETQ. The CDR3 has 18 residues. V was cut by 1 base and J by 1 base, with 17 bases left in between. CDR3 sequence: CASSLPADRPLNTGELFF. The CDR3 DNA is TGCGCCAGCAGCTTGCCAGCCGACAGGCCCTTGAACACCGGGGAGCTGTTTTTT.

The table lists this clonotype with many counts. The chain recombines TRBV12-5 with TRBJ2-1, with 7 bases fitting TRBD1. The CDR3 runs 17 residues. After removal of 2 bases from V and 4 bases from J, the junction contained 11 bases not matched to a gene. The germline V gene encodes CDR1 LGHNT and CDR2 FRNRAP. The CDR3 is CASGLPQTGIGYNEQFF. For the CDR3, the DNA is TGTGCTAGTGGTTTGCCCCAGACAGGGATCGGGTACAATGAGCAGTTCTTC.

This clonotype was counted at least ten times. The chain recombines TRBV7-9 with TRBJ2-1; 10 nucleotides agree with TRBD2. This CDR3 has 17 residues. Per germline, CDR1 SEHNR and CDR2 FQNEAQ (reference sequence). J was trimmed by 3 bases and V by 0 bases; bases with no gene match: 5. CDR3: CASSLAGTSGDYNEQFF. The CDR3, as DNA: TGTGCCAGCAGCTTAGCGGGAACTAGCGGGGACTACAATGAGCAGTTCTTC.

The genes are TRBV10-3 and TRBJ1-2; D might be TRBD1 (6 bases). V was pared by 10 bases and J by 5 bases, with 17 bases between. The CDR3 has 13 residues. CDR1 is ENHRY, CDR2 SYGVKD, per germline. CDR3 residues: CATTPQGQYGYTF. In DNA, the CDR3 is TGTGCCACGACTCCGCAGGGGCAATATGGCTACACCTTC.

At least ten counts were recorded for this clonotype. The chain is built from TRBV7-9 and TRBJ2-2; TRBD1 matches 9 bases. Germline V gene lookup returns CDR1 SEHNR and CDR2 FQNEAQ (reference sequence). V shed 5 bases and J 3 bases; nucleotides not matched to a gene: 22. This CDR3 has 21 amino acids. CDR3 protein: CASSQPGDRELKMRDTGELFF. The DNA of the CDR3 is TGTGCCAGCAGCCAGCCGGGGGACAGGGAGTTGAAAATGAGGGACACCGGGGAGCTGTTTTTT.

The table lists this clonotype with many counts. V and J are TRBV28 and TRBJ2-5, with D possibly matching TRBD2 (6 bases). Trimming left V 3 bases short and J 4 bases short, with 15 bases between. The germline CDR1 and CDR2 sequences are MDHEN and SYDVKM. CDR3 length equals 15 residues. The CDR3 DNA reads as TGTGCCAGCAGTTTGCGCCAGGGAGGCACAGAGACCCAGTACTTC. This codes for CASSLRQGGTETQYF.

At least ten counts were recorded for this clonotype. The gene calls are TRBV6-1 and TRBJ2-5; D is unclear. Germline CDR1 MNHNS, CDR2 SASEGT. This CDR3 region has 13 residues. V lost 2 bases and J lost 3, with 7 bases in between. The CDR3 sequence: CASSERPKETQYF. As DNA, the CDR3 is TGTGCCAGCAGTGAACGCCCGAAAGAGACCCAGTACTTC.

This clonotype has a handful of counts. The V gene is TRBV25-1, the J gene TRBJ2-2; no firm D call. Germline CDR1 is MGHDK and CDR2 is SYGVNS. V was pared by 0 bases and J by 3 bases, with 8 bases between. This CDR3 is 15 amino acids long. For the CDR3, the DNA is TGTGCCAGCAGTGAATACGGTTTCGACACCGGGGAGCTGTTTTTT. Translating it yields CASSEYGFDTGELFF.

The CDR3 reads CASSGVEQYF. The CDR3 coding sequence is TGTGCCAGCAGTGGGGTCGAGCAGTACTTC. The J gene is TRBJ2-7, the V gene TRBV2; no clear D. CDR3 length equals 10 residues. Trimming removed 4 bases at V and 6 bases at J, with 4 bases between. Germline V gene data show CDR1 as SNHLY and CDR2 as FYNNEI.

V gene TRBV25-1 combines with J gene TRBJ1-3; D is perhaps TRBD1 (6 bases). Germline-derived CDR1 and CDR2 are MGHDK and SYGVNS. The CDR3 sequence is 16 residues long. V was trimmed by 5 bases and J by 0 bases, leaving 14 bases between them. CDR3 protein: CASSSWDTSSGNTIYF. In DNA form, the CDR3 reads TGTGCCAGCAGTTCCTGGGACACCAGCTCTGGAAACACCATATATTTT.

The count of this clonotype is one. The CDR3 loop reads CASNTGISYNEQFF. The CDR3, as DNA: TGTGCCAGTAACACGGGAATCTCCTACAATGAGCAGTTCTTC. The chain employs TRBV19 and TRBJ2-1, with a tentative D call TRBD2 (5 bases). The V end was cut by 7 bases, the J end by 0 bases, with 10 bases between. The CDR3 is 14 residues long. Per the germline V gene, CDR1 is LNHDA and CDR2 is SQIVND (reference sequence).

This clonotype was recorded many times. This chain links TRBV5-1 with TRBJ2-4; D gene uncertain. The CDR3 spans 14 residues. Germline-derived CDR1 and CDR2 are SGHRS and YFSETQ. Trimming removed 5 bases from V and 3 bases from J, with 12 bases in between. The CDR3 is CASSSGLGKNIQYF. The CDR3 DNA reads TGCGCCAGCAGTTCCGGGTTGGGCAAAAACATTCAGTACTTC. Supplemented by reference TRBV5-1 and TRBJ2-4, the full variable domain reads KAGVTQTPRYLIKTRGQQVTLSCSPISGHRSVSWYQQTPGQGLQFLFEYFSETQRNKGNFPGRFSGRQFSNSRSEMNVSTLELGDSALYLCASSSGLGKNIQYFGAGTRLSVL.

This clonotype showed up many times. The rearrangement links TRBV20-1 to TRBJ2-1, with 9 nucleotides matching TRBD2. Germline V CDR1 and CDR2: DFQATT, SNEGSKA (reference sequence). The CDR3 length is 16 residues. V dropped 6 bases and J dropped 0; count of bases not matched to a gene: 9. CDR3 residues: CSAISGRRSSYNEQFF. CDR3 DNA: TGCAGTGCCATCAGCGGGAGGCGGAGCTCCTACAATGAGCAGTTCTTC.

This chain connects TRBV29-1 to TRBJ2-2, with a possible D match to TRBD1 (6 bases). CDR3 length: 12 amino acids. Germline CDR1 reads SQVTM; CDR2 reads ANQGSEA. Between the trimmed V and J ends, which lost 5 bases and 7 bases, there was a span of 11 bases. This chain's CDR3 is CSVSTGFGELFF. The CDR3 nucleotides read TGCAGCGTTTCTACAGGGTTCGGGGAGCTGTTTTTT.

This clonotype was detected ten times or more. This chain joins TRBV28 and TRBJ2-7; 7 bases align to TRBD1. V shed 3 bases, J shed 1 base, and the junction held 6 bases outside the gene matches. CDR1 MDHEN and CDR2 SYDVKM come from the germline V gene. The CDR3 totals 15 residues. The CDR3 bases are TGTGCCAGCAGTTTTGACAGGGTCACTTCCTACGAGCAGTACTTC. Its translation: CASSFDRVTSYEQYF.

This clonotype has at least ten counts. The rearrangement links TRBV28 to TRBJ2-1; 7 bases agree with TRBD2. The germline V gene encodes CDR1 MDHEN and CDR2 SYDVKM. After removal of 2 bases from V and 9 bases from J, the junction contained 10 bases not matched to a gene. The CDR3 runs 15 residues. CDR3 amino acids: CASSLTGLEGSEQFF. The CDR3 DNA reads as TGTGCCAGCAGTTTAACAGGACTAGAGGGGAGTGAGCAGTTCTTC.

V is TRBV5-1 and J is TRBJ2-7, with TRBD1 matching over 10 bases. Germline V CDR1 and CDR2: SGHRS, YFSETQ. The junction had 6 bases not matched to a gene; V was cut back by 4 bases and J by 5 bases. CDR3 size: 14 residues. The CDR3 region has the DNA TGCGCCAGCAGCCCGGGACAGGGGAGCGACGAGCAGTACTTC. It yields the protein CASSPGQGSDEQYF.

This clonotype occurred many times. The V gene is TRBV7-8, the J gene TRBJ1-3; 8 positions agree with TRBD1. Germline V gene sequence: CDR1 SGHVS, CDR2 FQNEAQ. This CDR3 has 14 residues. The CDR3 loop is CDGGQVGSGNTIYF. DNA for the CDR3: TGTGACGGGGGACAGGTTGGCTCTGGAAACACCATATATTTT. Together with reference TRBV7-8 and TRBJ1-3, the CDR3 gives the full variable domain: GAGVSQSPRYKVAKRGQDVALRCDPISGHVSLFWYQQALGQGPEFLTYFQNEAQLDKSGLPSDRFFAERPEGSVSTLKIQRTQQEDSAVYLCDGGQVGSGNTIYFGEGSWLTVV.

This clonotype was counted at least ten times. This rearrangement joins TRBV20-1 to TRBJ2-2, with D perhaps matching TRBD1 or TRBD2 (5 bases each). Per the germline V gene, CDR1 is DFQATT and CDR2 is SNEGSKA (reference sequence). V lost 0 bases and J lost 4, with 12 bases in between. The CDR3 has 15 amino acids. The CDR3 here is CSARDPGRITGELFF. As DNA, the CDR3 is TGCAGTGCTAGAGATCCGGGGCGTATCACCGGGGAGCTGTTTTTT.

This clonotype was picked up many times. The CDR3 DNA follows: TGTGCCAGCAGCTCGGGGGCAACTAATGAAAAACTGTTTTTT. This sequence encodes CASSSGATNEKLFF. The genes are TRBV7-3 and TRBJ1-4, with D maybe TRBD1 (5 bases). With 4 bases removed from V and 0 bases from J, the gap between germline ends came to 6 bases. CDR3 length: 14 amino acids. Germline CDR1 is SGHTA and CDR2 is FQGTGA.

The table lists this clonotype with a count of one. The gene calls are TRBV7-8 and TRBJ2-5; D is uncertain. The germline V and J ends were trimmed by 6 bases and 1 base, with 9 bases remaining between them. The CDR3 is 13 residues long. Germline V gene lookup returns CDR1 SGHVS and CDR2 FQNEAQ. The CDR3 loop is CASRSEGQETQYF. CDR3 nucleotides: TGTGCCAGCAGATCGGAAGGCCAAGAGACCCAGTACTTC.